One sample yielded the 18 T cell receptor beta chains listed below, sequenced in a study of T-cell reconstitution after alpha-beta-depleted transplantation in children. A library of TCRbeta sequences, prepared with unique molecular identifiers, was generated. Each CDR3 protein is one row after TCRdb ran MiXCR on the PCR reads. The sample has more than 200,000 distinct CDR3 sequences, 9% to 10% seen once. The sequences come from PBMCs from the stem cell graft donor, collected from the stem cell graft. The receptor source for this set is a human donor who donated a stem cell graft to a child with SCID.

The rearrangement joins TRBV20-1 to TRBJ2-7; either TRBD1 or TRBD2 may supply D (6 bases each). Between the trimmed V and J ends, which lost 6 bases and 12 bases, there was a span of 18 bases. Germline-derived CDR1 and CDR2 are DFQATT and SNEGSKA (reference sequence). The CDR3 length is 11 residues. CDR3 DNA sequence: TGCAGTGCAATCCGGGAGACAGGTCCGTACTTC. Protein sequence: CSAIRETGPYF.

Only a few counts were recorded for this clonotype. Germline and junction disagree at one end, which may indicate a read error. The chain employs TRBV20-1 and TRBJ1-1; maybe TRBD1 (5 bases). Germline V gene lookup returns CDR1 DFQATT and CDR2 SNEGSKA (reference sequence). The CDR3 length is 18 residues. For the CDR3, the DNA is TGCTGTGCTAGAGATATCGCAGGGAGGGCCAGCGGGAACACTGAAGCTTTCTTT. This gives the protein CCARDIAGRASGNTEAFF.

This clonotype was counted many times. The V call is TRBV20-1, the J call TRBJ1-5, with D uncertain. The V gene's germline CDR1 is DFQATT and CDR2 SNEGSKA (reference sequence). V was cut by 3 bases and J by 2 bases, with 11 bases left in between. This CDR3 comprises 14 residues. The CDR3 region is CSASARVGNQPQHF. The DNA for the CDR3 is TGCAGTGCTAGTGCCAGAGTAGGCAATCAGCCCCAGCATTTT.

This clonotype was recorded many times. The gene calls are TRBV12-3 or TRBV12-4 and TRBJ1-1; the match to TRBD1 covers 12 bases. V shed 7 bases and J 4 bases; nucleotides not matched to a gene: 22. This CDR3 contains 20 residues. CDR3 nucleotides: TGTGCCAGCACCCATTCCTGGGACAGGGGGCGTTGGGTAGTGGGCACTGAAGCTTTCTTT. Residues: CASTHSWDRGRWVVGTEAFF.

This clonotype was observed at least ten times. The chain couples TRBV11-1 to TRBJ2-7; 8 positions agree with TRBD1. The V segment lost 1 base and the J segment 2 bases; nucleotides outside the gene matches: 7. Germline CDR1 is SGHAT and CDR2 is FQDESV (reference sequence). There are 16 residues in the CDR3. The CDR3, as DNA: TGTGCCAGCAGCTTAGTTCCAGGGGGCGTCCCCTACGAGCAGTACTTC. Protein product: CASSLVPGGVPYEQYF.

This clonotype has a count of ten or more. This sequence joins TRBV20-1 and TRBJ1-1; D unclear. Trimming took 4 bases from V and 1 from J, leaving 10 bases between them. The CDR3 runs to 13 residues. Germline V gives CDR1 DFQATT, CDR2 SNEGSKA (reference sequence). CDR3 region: CSATYMGNTEAFF. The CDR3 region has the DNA TGCAGTGCTACCTATATGGGGAACACTGAAGCTTTCTTT.

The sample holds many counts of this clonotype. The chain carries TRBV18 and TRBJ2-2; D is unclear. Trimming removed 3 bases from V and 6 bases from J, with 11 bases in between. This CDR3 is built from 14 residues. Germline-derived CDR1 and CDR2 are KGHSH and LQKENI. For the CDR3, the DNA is TGTGCCAGCTCACCGAACGGGCGGTCCGGGGAGCTGTTTTTT. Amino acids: CASSPNGRSGELFF.

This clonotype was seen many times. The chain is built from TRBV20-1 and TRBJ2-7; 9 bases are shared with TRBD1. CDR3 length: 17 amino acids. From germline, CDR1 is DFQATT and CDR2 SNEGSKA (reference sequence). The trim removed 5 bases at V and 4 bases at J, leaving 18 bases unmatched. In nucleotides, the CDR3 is TGCAGTGCTGCGGACCCCGGGACAGGGAAGGTTTCGTACGAGCAGTACTTC. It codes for CSAADPGTGKVSYEQYF.

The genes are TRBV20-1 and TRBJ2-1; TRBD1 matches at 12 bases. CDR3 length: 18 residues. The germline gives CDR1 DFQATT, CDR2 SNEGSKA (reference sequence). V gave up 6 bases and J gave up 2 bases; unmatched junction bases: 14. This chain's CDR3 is CSARPGTGGEVPYNEQFF. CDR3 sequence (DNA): TGCAGTGCGCGTCCCGGGACAGGGGGCGAGGTCCCCTACAATGAGCAGTTCTTC.

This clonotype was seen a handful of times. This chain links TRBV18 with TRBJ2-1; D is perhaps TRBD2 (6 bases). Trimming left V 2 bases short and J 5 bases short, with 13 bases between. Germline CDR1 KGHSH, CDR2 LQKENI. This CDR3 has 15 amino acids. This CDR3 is CASSPSEGGDNEQFF. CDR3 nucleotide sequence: TGTGCCAGCTCACCATCGGAGGGCGGGGACAATGAGCAGTTCTTC.

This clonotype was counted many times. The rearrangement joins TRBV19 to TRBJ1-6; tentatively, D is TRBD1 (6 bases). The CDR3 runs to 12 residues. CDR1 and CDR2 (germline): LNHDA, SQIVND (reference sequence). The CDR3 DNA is TGTGCGGTAGCAGGGGCTAATTCACCCCTCCACTTT. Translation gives CAVAGANSPLHF.

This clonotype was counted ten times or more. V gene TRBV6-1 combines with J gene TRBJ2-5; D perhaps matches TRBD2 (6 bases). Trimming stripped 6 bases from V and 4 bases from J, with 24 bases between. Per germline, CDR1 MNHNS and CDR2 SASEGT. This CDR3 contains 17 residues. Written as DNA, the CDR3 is TGTGCCAGCAGGACACTTATCTTCGGAGGGTTAGGAGAGACCCAGTACTTC. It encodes CASRTLIFGGLGETQYF.

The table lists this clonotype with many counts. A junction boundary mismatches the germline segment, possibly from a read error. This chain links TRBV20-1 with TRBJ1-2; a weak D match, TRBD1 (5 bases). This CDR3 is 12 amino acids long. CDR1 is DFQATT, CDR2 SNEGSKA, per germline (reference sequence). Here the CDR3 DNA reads TGCAGTGCCGAGACAGCTGCCTTGGGTAGGGCCTTC. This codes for CSAETAALGRAF.

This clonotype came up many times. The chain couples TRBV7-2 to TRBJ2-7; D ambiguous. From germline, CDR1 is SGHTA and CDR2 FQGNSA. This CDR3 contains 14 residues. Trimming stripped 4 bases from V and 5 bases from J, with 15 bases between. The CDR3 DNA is TGTGCCAGCAGCTCCTACCAGCGCCAGGACGAGCAGTACTTC. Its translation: CASSSYQRQDEQYF.

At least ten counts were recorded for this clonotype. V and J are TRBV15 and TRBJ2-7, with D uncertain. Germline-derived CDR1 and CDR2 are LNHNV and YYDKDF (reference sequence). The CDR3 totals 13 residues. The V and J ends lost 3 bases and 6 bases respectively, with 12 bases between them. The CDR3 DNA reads TGTGCCACCAGCAGGGCGAGCTTGTCCGAGCAGTACTTC. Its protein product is CATSRASLSEQYF.

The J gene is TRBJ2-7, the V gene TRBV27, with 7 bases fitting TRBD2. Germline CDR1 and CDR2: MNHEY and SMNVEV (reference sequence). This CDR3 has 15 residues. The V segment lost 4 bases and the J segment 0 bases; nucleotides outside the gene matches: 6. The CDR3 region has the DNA TGTGCCAGCAGTTCGATACGGGGGGACTCCTACGAGCAGTACTTC. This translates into CASSSIRGDSYEQYF.

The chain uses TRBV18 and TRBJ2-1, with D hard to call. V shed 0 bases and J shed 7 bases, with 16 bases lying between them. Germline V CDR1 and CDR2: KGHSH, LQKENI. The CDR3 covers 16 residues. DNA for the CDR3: TGTGCCAGCTCACCACCGGGTCTAGGCCTCCTGAATGAGCAGTTCTTC. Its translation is CASSPPGLGLLNEQFF. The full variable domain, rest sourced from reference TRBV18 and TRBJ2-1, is NAGVMQNPRHLVRRRGQEARLRCSPMKGHSHVYWYRQLPEEGLKFMVYLQKENIIDESGMPKERFSAEFPKEGPSILRIQQVVRGDSAAYFCASSPPGLGLLNEQFFGPGTRLTVL.

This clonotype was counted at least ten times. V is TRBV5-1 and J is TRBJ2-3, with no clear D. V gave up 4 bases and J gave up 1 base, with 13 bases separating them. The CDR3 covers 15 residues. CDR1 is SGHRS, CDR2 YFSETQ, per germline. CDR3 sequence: CASSPWNGRTDTQYF. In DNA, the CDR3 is TGCGCCAGCAGCCCCTGGAACGGGCGCACAGATACGCAGTATTTT.